This T cell receptor beta chain was recovered during a study of T cell responses to AZD1222 COVID-19 vaccine. Study details: Second doses were pooled across both intervals (about 4 or about 12 weeks).

General study points: Dominant CD4 TCR responses targeted spike regions 160-218 and 743-854.

Generated by immunoSEQ multiplex PCR, the TCRdb table keeps only in-frame clones and is missing some. The table includes some 160,000 clones, 90% to 95% detected once. This clone was seen a few times. What it binds is not known. CDR3 size: 11 residues. The germline V gene has CDR1 DFQATT and CDR2 SNEGSKA (reference sequence). Between the trimmed V and J ends, which lost 7 bases and 8 bases, there was a span of 13 bases. The sample here was peripheral blood, taken on day 0 of AZD1222 vaccination. The rearrangement uses TRBV20-1 and TRBJ2-3; maybe TRBD2 (6 bases). This clonotype was obtained from an adult in good health. The chain's CDR3 is CSGSQEGTQYF. As DNA, the CDR3 is TGCAGTGGCTCGCAGGAGGGTACGCAGTATTTT.